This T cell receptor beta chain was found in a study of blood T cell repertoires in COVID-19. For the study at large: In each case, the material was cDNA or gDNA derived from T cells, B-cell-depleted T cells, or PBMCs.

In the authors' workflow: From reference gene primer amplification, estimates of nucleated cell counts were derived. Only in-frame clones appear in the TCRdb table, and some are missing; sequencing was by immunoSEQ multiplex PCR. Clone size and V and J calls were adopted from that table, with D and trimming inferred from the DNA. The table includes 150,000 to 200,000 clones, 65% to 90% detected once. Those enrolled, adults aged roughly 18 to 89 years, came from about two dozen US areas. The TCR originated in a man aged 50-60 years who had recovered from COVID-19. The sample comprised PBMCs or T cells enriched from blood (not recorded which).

DNA for the CDR3: TGTGCCAGCAGCTCCACACTGCGGGGGTTCGAAGCTTTCTTT. This gives the protein CASSSTLRGFEAFF. The chain links TRBV11-2 to TRBJ1-1; maybe TRBD1 (5 bases). The CDR3 sequence is 14 residues long. Trimming removed 4 bases at V and 8 bases at J, with 17 bases between. Germline assignment: CDR1 SGHAT and CDR2 FQNNGV.